This TCR beta chain was documented in a study of blood T cell repertoires in COVID-19 (TCRdb year 2020). Study-level background: Samples from collaborators originated in the United States, Italy and Spain and spanned both the acute and convalescent phases of COVID-19. Where HLA class I and class II types were available, the types were taken from metadata supplied by the sample provider, not from assay-based typing. A de-identified subject ID, COVID-19 status, age in years and sex were almost always included in the sample metadata. The samples were drawn from the first 160 participants of the ongoing ImmuneRACE study and from some 1,300 subjects provided by 6 global collaborators. The repertoires were released in a freely available public database meant as a resource for research on the immune response to SARS-CoV-2. The dataset comprised deeply sampled blood TCRbeta repertoires from subjects exposed to, actively infected with, or recovered from COVID-19. The prospective study material was composed of cDNA or gDNA derived from T cells, B-cell-depleted T cells, or PBMCs. The paper's findings and limits, for the study overall: How much clinical and demographic metadata was included differed by source and by participant, and the metadata was provided uncurated.

Collaborating institutions collected whole blood in K2EDTA tubes following their own protocols. For TCRbeta analysis, collaborators shipped samples as frozen whole blood, isolated PBMCs, or DNA extracted from either of those sample types. TCRbeta CDR3 regions were amplified from genomic DNA by means of the immunoSEQ Assay, a bias-controlled multiplex PCR. Processing in the source paper ran as follows. The number of nucleated cells in each sample was estimated from the amplification of reference gene primers within the assay. To quantify the absolute abundance of each unique TCRbeta CDR3 rearrangement, sequence reads were collapsed and filtered. Productive Simpson clonality was computed per sample as the square root of Simpson's diversity index over productive rearrangements. Entries here come from immuneACCESS through TCRdb and include only in-frame sequences with V and J called. Some clones fail to appear in such tables; in the studies checked, an unresolved V gene covers under half of the shortfall, and the cause of the remainder is unknown. The V and J calls and clone size come from that table; D and trimming were worked out from the DNA. The sample profile shows roughly 110,000 clones; approximately 80% of them were found once. The ten largest clones represent 0.65% to 0.9% of the sample.

For this clone: The target of this receptor is not known. No much larger clone exists at a distance of one base, and base qualities are not known.

The junction shows trimming of 4 bases on V and 6 bases on J, plus 11 bases between the germline ends. Counted from cysteine to phenylalanine, this CDR3 has 13 amino acids. This entry keeps only the CDR3 DNA: 39 bases, framed from base 1. CDR1 and CDR2, looked up from the germline V gene, are SGHRS and YFSETQ. This TCR was recovered from a woman between 70 and 85 years old with acute or convalescent COVID-19. Sequenced: peripheral blood. The V and J segments used are TRBV5-1 and TRBJ2-1, with the D gene not confidently named. The encoded CDR3 is CASSPGVANEQFF. The DNA sequence is as follows: TGCGCCAGCAGCCCTGGAGTCGCCAATGAGCAGTTCTTC.